The sequence of this T cell receptor (beta chain) was determined in a study of cytomegalovirus exposure and HLA in healthy donors. The validation cohort, a group of more than 100 subjects, included the donors and was separate from the roughly 600-subject first cohort. This CDR3 contains 17 residues. Trimming cost V 4 bases and J 0 bases; bases outside gene matches: 8. CDR1 is SGHTA and CDR2 is FQGNSA in the germline V gene. The repertoire was sequenced with immunoSEQ multiplex PCR; TCRdb's copy has only in-frame clones and lacks some. Of about 130,000 clones in the sample, over 80% were seen once. Sequenced input: PBMCs. The TCR originated in a woman aged 25 to 39 in good health and CMV-seropositive. The chain employs TRBV7-2 and TRBJ2-3; 9 bases line up with TRBD2. For the CDR3, the DNA is TGTGCCAGCAGCTCCATGTTTGCGGGGGGGAGCACAGATACGCAGTATTTT. It yields the protein CASSSMFAGGSTDTQYF.